This T cell receptor beta chain was recovered during a study of PD-1 blockade in classical Hodgkin lymphoma. Comments on this clone: Its antigen is unidentified.

The germline V and J ends were trimmed by 8 bases and 7 bases, with 11 bases remaining between them. Germline V CDR1 and CDR2: SNHLY, FYNNEI. The length of the CDR3 is 12 residues. Broader study findings: Relapsed/refractory patients reportedly had lower baseline diversity than newly diagnosed patients. Individuals who commenced nivolumab within less than 1 year of ASCT were excluded. The CD4+ diversity rise by C4D1 was clearest in complete responders.

Every patient experienced relapse after autologous stem cell transplantation, and brentuximab vedotin exposure varied. Best response was recorded as complete response, partial response or progressive disease. Using immunoSEQ multiplex PCR, the repertoire was profiled, and TCRdb retains in-frame clones only, with some absent. The sample has roughly 55,000 clones; approximately 84% are singletons. The source of this sequence is a human donor with classical Hodgkin lymphoma. The specimen was peripheral blood mononuclear cells (PBMCs), collected at baseline. This rearrangement joins TRBV2 to TRBJ1-4, with D perhaps matching TRBD1 (5 bases). CDR3 region: CASGGDGEKLFF. The CDR3 region has the DNA TGTGCCAGCGGAGGGGACGGTGAAAAACTGTTTTTT. Together with reference TRBV2 and TRBJ1-4, the CDR3 gives the full variable domain: EPEVTQTPSHQVTQMGQEVILRCVPISNHLYFYWYRQILGQKVEFLVSFYNNEISEKSEIFDDQFSVERPDGSNFTLKIRSTKLEDSAMYFCASGGDGEKLFFGSGTQLSVL.